This TCR beta chain came from a study of blood T cell repertoires in COVID-19. Across the whole study: Collection of acute and convalescent COVID-19 samples took place in the United States, Italy and Spain.

The germline V gene encodes CDR1 SGHAT and CDR2 FQNNGV. Trimming pared 3 bases from V and 5 bases from J, leaving 13 bases between. The CDR3 is 15 amino acids. Authors' processing steps: Reference gene primer amplification in the assay estimated nucleated cell counts. TCRdb keeps only in-frame clones here, not all; method: immunoSEQ multiplex PCR. V, J and clone size are taken as reported in that table, and D and trimming were inferred from the DNA itself. The repertoire holds about 94,000 clones, with under 90% as singletons. Sequences were obtained from peripheral blood. This chain links TRBV11-2 with TRBJ2-2; D is perhaps TRBD1 (6 bases). The receptor comes from a human donor in a cohort sampled during active COVID-19. The CDR3 DNA reads as TGTGCCAGCAGCTTGGGGGCCTTGAGTACCGGGGAGCTGTTTTTT. This gives the protein CASSLGALSTGELFF.